This T cell receptor (beta chain) derives from a study of cytomegalovirus exposure and HLA in healthy donors. Study-level information: Ancestry clustering placed around 81% of approximately 420 genotyped donors in the Caucasian-associated cluster. General study results and limits: In an earlier analysis, about 87% or about 30%: the productive usage of most TCR beta V segments. Highest at DRB1 and lowest at HLA-C, TCR association rates differed among HLA loci in a later analysis. Among TCR sequences, most were rare, though some public TCRs appeared in many donors.

The CDR3 runs to 13 residues. Trimming cost V 5 bases and J 2 bases, with 9 bases left between them. Looked up from germline, CDR1 is SGHTA and CDR2 is FQGNSA. This clone was detected only once. Antigen: not known. PCR primers comprised 60 Vbeta and 13 Jbeta primers. Repertoires were generated with immunoSEQ multiplex PCR, while TCRdb's copy carries only in-frame clones and drops some. The table lists about 140,000 clones, about 80% of them singletons. This clonotype was obtained from a woman aged 40 to 50 in good health and CMV-seronegative. Sequenced sample: PBMCs. The chain combines TRBV7-2 with TRBJ2-5; tentative D call: TRBD1 (5 bases). The CDR3 nucleotides read TGTGCCAGCAGCCCTCGGACACAAGAGACCCAGTACTTC. It encodes CASSPRTQETQYF.